This TCR beta chain was captured by sequencing in a study of cytomegalovirus exposure and HLA in healthy donors. Study overall: A previous analysis identified 117 million unique TCR beta sequences derived from some 170 million T cells.

Vbeta (60) and Jbeta (13) primers were used in the PCR. Assay: immunoSEQ multiplex PCR; the TCRdb copy retains only in-frame clones and omits some. Of some 100,000 clones in the sample, roughly 80% are singletons; the top ten hold 4.5% to 5%. Study results and limitations: Using the classifier, cytomegalovirus status was reportedly diagnosed with high specificity and sensitivity. Rarity marked most TCR sequences, yet some public TCRs occurred in many donors. Sequencing likely produced, as an artifact, a cluster of highly shared sequence variants.

Comments on this clone: Its antigen is still unknown.

Germline V gene sequence: CDR1 GTSNPN, CDR2 SVGIG (reference sequence). The junction had 11 bases not matched to a gene; V was cut back by 3 bases and J by 5 bases. The CDR3 extends over 16 amino acids. This chain links TRBV30 with TRBJ2-2; 8 bases align to TRBD2. The clonotype originates from a man over 45 in good health and CMV-seropositive. The sequencing sample was made of PBMCs. As DNA, the CDR3 is TGTGCCTGGAGCGTGATAGCGGGGATCGGGACCGGGGAGCTGTTTTTT. Its translation: CAWSVIAGIGTGELFF.